This T cell receptor beta chain is drawn from a study of OX40 agonist ivuxolimab in advanced cancers. In the study overall: The patients got ivuxolimab, which is an agonistic anti-OX40 (CD134) antibody.

TCRdb keeps only in-frame clones here, not all; method: immunoSEQ multiplex PCR. The table includes over 150,000 clones, approximately 94% detected once. The ends lost 6 bases at V and 0 bases at J; junction bases unmatched: 5. CDR3 length: 15 amino acids. The germline CDR1 and CDR2 sequences are ENHRY and SYGVKD. The sequencing used CD4+ or CD8+ T cells sorted from blood, collected in a trial of the OX40 agonist ivuxolimab. This receptor was obtained from an adult with an advanced solid tumor such as melanoma, head and neck, liver or kidney cancer. V is TRBV10-3 and J is TRBJ2-3; 8 bases fit TRBD1. CDR3 protein: CAIRSDRASTDTQYF. Here the CDR3 DNA reads TGTGCCATCAGATCGGACAGGGCGAGCACAGATACGCAGTATTTT.